Given below is one TCR beta chain in context. The method was immunoSEQ multiplex PCR; TCRdb's version includes in-frame clones alone and lacks a portion of them. The data contain about 120,000 clones, 85% to 95% of them singletons. These data belong to a study of T cell changes during pregnancy in multiple sclerosis. V dropped 5 bases and J dropped 2 bases, with 15 bases sitting between them. Looked up from germline, CDR1 is SGHVS and CDR2 is FQNEAQ. CDR3 length equals 16 residues. Here the sequenced sample was peripheral blood, taken before pregnancy. The chain combines TRBV7-8 with TRBJ2-2; D may be TRBD2 (5 bases). The source of this sequence is a female donor with multiple sclerosis, enrolled in a pregnancy study. CDR3 in DNA: TGTGCCAGCAGCCATGGGAGACCATATAACACCGGGGAGCTGTTTTTT. Protein sequence: CASSHGRPYNTGELFF.